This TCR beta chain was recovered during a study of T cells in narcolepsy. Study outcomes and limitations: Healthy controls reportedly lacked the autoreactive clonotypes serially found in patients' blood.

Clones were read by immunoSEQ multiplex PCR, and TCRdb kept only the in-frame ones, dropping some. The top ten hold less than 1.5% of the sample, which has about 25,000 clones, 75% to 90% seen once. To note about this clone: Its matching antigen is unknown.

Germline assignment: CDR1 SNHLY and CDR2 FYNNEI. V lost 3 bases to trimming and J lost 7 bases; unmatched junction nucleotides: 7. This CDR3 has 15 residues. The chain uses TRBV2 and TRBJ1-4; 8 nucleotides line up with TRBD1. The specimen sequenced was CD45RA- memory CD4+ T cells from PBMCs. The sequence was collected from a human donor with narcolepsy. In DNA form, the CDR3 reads TGTGCCAGCAGTGATTCCAGGGGGCGACGTGAAAAACTGTTTTTT. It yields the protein CASSDSRGRREKLFF.